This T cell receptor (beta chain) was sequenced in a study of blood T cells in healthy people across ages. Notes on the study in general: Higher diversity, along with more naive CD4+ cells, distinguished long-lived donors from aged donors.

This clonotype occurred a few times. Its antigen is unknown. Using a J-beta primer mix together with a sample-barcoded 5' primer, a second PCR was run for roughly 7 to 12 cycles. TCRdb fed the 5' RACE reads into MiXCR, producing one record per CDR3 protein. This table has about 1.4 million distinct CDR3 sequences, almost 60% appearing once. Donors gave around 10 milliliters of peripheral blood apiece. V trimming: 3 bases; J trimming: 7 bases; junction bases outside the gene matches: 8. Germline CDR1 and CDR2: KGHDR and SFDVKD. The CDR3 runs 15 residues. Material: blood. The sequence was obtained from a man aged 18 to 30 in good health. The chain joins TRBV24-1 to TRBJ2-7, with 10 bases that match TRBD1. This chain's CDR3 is CATSDGDRGRREQYF. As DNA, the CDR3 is TGTGCCACCAGTGATGGGGACAGGGGACGAAGAGAGCAGTACTTC.